These 27 T cell receptor beta chains share one sample of origin, sequenced in a study of blood T cell repertoires in COVID-19. Profiled with immunoSEQ multiplex PCR; TCRdb holds only in-frame clones, not every one. The sample lists roughly 63,000 clones; 70% to 80% were seen once. The sample was peripheral blood. The receptors shown here come from a human donor in a cohort sampled during active COVID-19.

This rearrangement joins TRBV19 to TRBJ1-5, with D unclear. Germline V gene lookup returns CDR1 LNHDA and CDR2 SQIVND (reference sequence). The CDR3 spans 15 residues. V was clipped by 3 bases and J by 4 bases, with 13 bases between them. For the CDR3, the DNA is TGTGCCAGTAGTATGATTCCCCCAGTAAATCAGCCCCAGCATTTT. This encodes CASSMIPPVNQPQHF.

This chain joins TRBV30 and TRBJ2-5, with a possible D match to TRBD2 (5 bases). This CDR3 spans 14 amino acids. Germline V gene lookup returns CDR1 GTSNPN and CDR2 SVGIG (reference sequence). Between the trimmed V and J ends, which lost 4 bases and 4 bases, there was a span of 16 bases. CDR3 in amino acids: CAWTLRGGLETQYF. The CDR3 coding sequence is TGTGCCTGGACCTTACGGGGTGGGCTAGAGACCCAGTACTTC.

The rearrangement uses TRBV9 and TRBJ2-1, with D hard to call. V was clipped by 0 bases and J by 4 bases, with 8 bases between them. The germline V gene has CDR1 SGDLS and CDR2 YYNGEE. CDR3 length equals 14 residues. DNA of the CDR3: TGTGCCAGCAGCGTAGGCCGGTCTTACAATGAGCAGTTCTTC. Encoded protein: CASSVGRSYNEQFF.

V and J are TRBV14 and TRBJ2-5, with D tentatively TRBD1 (6 bases). Trimming removed 1 base from V and 1 base from J, with 10 bases in between. The germline V gene has CDR1 SGHDN and CDR2 FVKESK. CDR3 length equals 15 residues. CDR3 nucleotide sequence: TGTGCCAGCAGCCAAGTCCAGGGGACCCAAGAGACCCAGTACTTC. Its translation is CASSQVQGTQETQYF.

The chain joins TRBV27 to TRBJ1-2; D is perhaps TRBD1 (6 bases). This CDR3 spans 14 amino acids. The germline CDR1 and CDR2 sequences are MNHEY and SMNVEV (reference sequence). Trimming removed 2 bases from V and 8 bases from J, with 15 bases in between. The CDR3 sequence: CASSLRQGYLGYTF. In nucleotides, the CDR3 is TGTGCCAGCAGTTTACGGCAGGGGTATCTAGGCTACACCTTC.

This chain connects TRBV5-1 to TRBJ2-1; 14 bases agree with TRBD2. V dropped 4 bases and J dropped 2; count of bases not matched to a gene: 5. Per the germline V gene, CDR1 is SGHRS and CDR2 is YFSETQ. The CDR3 has 17 residues. The CDR3 loop reads CASSRGLAGEAYNEQFF. The CDR3, as DNA: TGCGCCAGCAGCAGGGGACTAGCGGGGGAAGCCTACAATGAGCAGTTCTTC.

The count of this clone is one. The V gene is TRBV28, the J gene TRBJ2-7; D is possibly TRBD2 (5 bases). Between the trimmed V and J ends, which lost 5 bases and 5 bases, there was a span of 13 bases. The CDR3 has 13 residues. The germline V gene encodes CDR1 MDHEN and CDR2 SYDVKM. CDR3 in DNA: TGTGCCAGCAGTCCCCCACTAGAGGACGAGCAGTACTTC. Translation gives CASSPPLEDEQYF. Full variable domain (outside the CDR3, taken from reference TRBV28 and TRBJ2-7): DVKVTQSSRYLVKRTGEKVFLECVQDMDHENMFWYRQDPGLGLRLIYFSYDVKMKEKGDIPEGYSVSREKKERFSLILESASTNQTSMYLCASSPPLEDEQYFGPGTRLTVT.

Details on this clone: Germline is not matched at one junction end, which may reflect a read error. The chain carries TRBV7-7 and TRBJ2-7; TRBD1 agrees at 8 bases. There are 13 residues in the CDR3. The germline V gene encodes CDR1 SSHAT and CDR2 FNYEAQ (reference sequence). The CDR3 here is CASSSTRQGLRYF. In DNA, the CDR3 is TGTGCTAGCAGCTCAACAAGACAGGGGCTGAGGTACTTC.

This clone was seen only a few times. The chain has TRBV5-1 and TRBJ2-5; a possible D gene is TRBD1 (5 bases). Germline CDR1 and CDR2: SGHRS and YFSETQ. CDR3 size: 14 residues. Trimming stripped 0 bases from V and 8 bases from J, with 14 bases between. CDR3 in DNA: TGCGCCAGCAGCTTGGCAGGGCCTCAGGACACCCAGTACTTC. Translating it yields CASSLAGPQDTQYF. The full variable domain, its missing parts supplied by reference TRBV5-1 and TRBJ2-5, is KAGVTQTPRYLIKTRGQQVTLSCSPISGHRSVSWYQQTPGQGLQFLFEYFSETQRNKGNFPGRFSGRQFSNSRSEMNVSTLELGDSALYLCASSLAGPQDTQYFGPGTRLLVL.

The rearrangement uses TRBV7-9 and TRBJ1-1, with 9 nucleotides matching TRBD1. The V and J ends lost 4 bases and 5 bases, in that order; junction bases with no gene match: 5. Germline loops: CDR1 SEHNR, CDR2 FQNEAQ (reference sequence). The CDR3 sequence is 14 residues long. CDR3 nucleotides: TGTGCCAGCAGCTCCCCGGGACAGGGAACTGAAGCTTTCTTT. Translating gives CASSSPGQGTEAFF.

This clone occurred once. Written as DNA, the CDR3 is TGTGCCAGTAGTAGGCAGAGTAGCGGGAGAAACGAGCAGTTCTTC. This translates into CASSRQSSGRNEQFF. The J gene is TRBJ2-1, the V gene TRBV19, with TRBD2 matching over 9 bases. Germline V CDR1 and CDR2: LNHDA, SQIVND (reference sequence). The CDR3 covers 15 residues. The trim removed 4 bases at V and 10 bases at J, leaving 11 bases unmatched.

V usage is TRBV18 and J usage is TRBJ1-2; D gene unclear. The CDR3 runs 12 residues. Trimming stripped 2 bases from V and 4 bases from J, with 5 bases between. Germline values: CDR1 KGHSH, CDR2 LQKENI. CDR3 sequence: CASSPNGYGYTF. The CDR3 bases are TGTGCCAGCTCACCAAACGGCTATGGCTACACCTTC.

This clone was detected only a few times. This chain uses TRBV5-6 with TRBJ1-4; the D gene is possibly TRBD1 (5 bases). The V end was cut by 4 bases, the J end by 0 bases, with 10 bases between. There are 15 residues in the CDR3. Germline V lookup: CDR1 SGHDT, CDR2 YYEEEE. CDR3 bases: TGTGCCAGCAGCCAGGGCCGGGCAACTAATGAAAAACTGTTTTTT. Translated, it gives CASSQGRATNEKLFF.

V and J are TRBV4-1 and TRBJ2-5, with D possibly being TRBD2 (6 bases). This CDR3 region has 15 residues. Trimming removed 0 bases at V and 5 bases at J, with 13 bases between. Germline V gene sequence: CDR1 MGHRA, CDR2 YSYEKL. CDR3 coding DNA: TGCGCCAGCAGCCAAGACGTATCGAGCGGGGAGACCCAGTACTTC. Its protein product is CASSQDVSSGETQYF.

The chain recombines TRBV4-1 with TRBJ1-1; unclear D gene. Germline V gene sequence: CDR1 MGHRA, CDR2 YSYEKL. This CDR3 spans 15 amino acids. V was pared by 3 bases and J by 1 base, with 12 bases between. CDR3 nucleotides: TGCGCCAGCAGCCAGCCCATCACAGCGAACACTGAAGCTTTCTTT. Translated: CASSQPITANTEAFF.

V is TRBV5-1 and J is TRBJ2-7; 10 bases agree with TRBD2. Germline values: CDR1 SGHRS, CDR2 YFSETQ. This CDR3 has 16 residues. The ends lost 0 bases at V and 6 bases at J; junction bases unmatched: 9. The CDR3 DNA reads TGCGCCAGCAGCTTGGCCGGAGCGGGAGGGCAGCGCGAGCAGTACTTC. It encodes CASSLAGAGGQREQYF.

This chain uses TRBV5-5 with TRBJ2-7, with 9 positions matching TRBD1. CDR3 length: 16 amino acids. Germline V gene sequence: CDR1 SGHKS, CDR2 YYEKEE (reference sequence). J was trimmed by 2 bases and V by 4 bases; bases with no gene match: 10. In DNA form, the CDR3 reads TGTGCCAGCAGCCGCCGGACAGGGGATATCACCTACGAGCAGTACTTC. This gives the protein CASSRRTGDITYEQYF.

This rearrangement joins TRBV5-1 to TRBJ2-4, with 7 bases lining up with TRBD1. The germline V gene has CDR1 SGHRS and CDR2 YFSETQ. The V and J ends lost 2 bases and 0 bases, in that order; junction bases with no gene match: 5. CDR3 size: 16 residues. CDR3 sequence reads: CASSFGQAVAKNIQYF. The CDR3 coding sequence is TGCGCCAGCAGCTTCGGACAGGCGGTAGCCAAAAACATTCAGTACTTC.

The genes are TRBV10-2 and TRBJ1-1, with a possible D match to TRBD1 (6 bases). Germline V CDR1 and CDR2: WSHSY, SAAADI. The CDR3 has 18 amino acids. V lost 2 bases and J lost 0, with 19 bases in between. The CDR3 DNA sequence: TGCGCCAGCAGTGAGCCAGACAGGTTCTTGGCCGTGAACACTGAAGCTTTCTTT. Translated, it gives CASSEPDRFLAVNTEAFF.

The V gene is TRBV5-4, the J gene TRBJ1-1; D perhaps matches TRBD1 (6 bases). Trimming took off 2 bases at V and 1 base at J, with 9 bases between the two ends. The CDR3 is 14 amino acids. Germline V lookup: CDR1 SGHNT, CDR2 YYREEE (reference sequence). The CDR3 is CASSFGGGNTEAFF. CDR3 nucleotides: TGTGCCAGCAGCTTTGGGGGCGGGAACACTGAAGCTTTCTTT.

J is TRBJ2-1 and V is TRBV2, with D perhaps TRBD1 (6 bases). The ends were cut back, 4 bases at V and 0 bases at J, with 16 bases in the middle. CDR3 size: 17 residues. Germline V gene sequence: CDR1 SNHLY, CDR2 FYNNEI. The CDR3 reads CASSGADRHSSYNEQFF. CDR3 DNA: TGTGCCAGCAGTGGGGCGGACAGACATAGCTCCTACAATGAGCAGTTCTTC. The variable domain in full, with the rest retrieved from reference TRBV2 and TRBJ2-1, is EPEVTQTPSHQVTQMGQEVILRCVPISNHLYFYWYRQILGQKVEFLVSFYNNEISEKSEIFDDQFSVERPDGSNFTLKIRSTKLEDSAMYFCASSGADRHSSYNEQFFGPGTRLTVL.

The gene calls are TRBV6-5 and TRBJ1-6; 9 bases map to TRBD1. Looked up from germline, CDR1 is MNHEY and CDR2 is SVGAGI. Trimming took 5 bases from V and 9 from J; bases not matched to a gene: 5. The CDR3 is made up of 14 amino acids. For the CDR3, the DNA is TGTGCCAGCAGTACCCACAGGGGGCGTTCACCCCTCCACTTT. Protein product: CASSTHRGRSPLHF.

This sequence joins TRBV4-3 and TRBJ2-2, with TRBD2 matching over 14 bases. V shed 5 bases and J 6 bases; nucleotides not matched to a gene: 11. The V gene's germline CDR1 is LGHNA and CDR2 YSLEER. This CDR3 has 18 residues. The CDR3 region has the DNA TGCGCCAGCAGCTCCATCTATTTGACTAGCGGGAGGGCCGGGGAGCTGTTTTTT. Protein product: CASSSIYLTSGRAGELFF.

The CDR3 sequence is CASSGWTSGTGNEQFF. In nucleotides, the CDR3 is TGTGCCAGCAGTGGGTGGACTAGCGGGACCGGTAATGAGCAGTTCTTC. The V gene is TRBV28, the J gene TRBJ2-1, with 12 bases aligning to TRBD2. After removal of 5 bases from V and 7 bases from J, the junction contained 9 bases not matched to a gene. The length of the CDR3 is 16 residues. The germline gives CDR1 MDHEN, CDR2 SYDVKM.

This rearrangement joins TRBV24-1 to TRBJ1-2, with TRBD1 identical over 9 bases. With V trimmed by 4 bases and J by 3 bases, 2 bases remained unmatched. The CDR3 loop spans 14 amino acids. Per the germline V gene, CDR1 is KGHDR and CDR2 is SFDVKD. The CDR3 loop is CATSERTGDYGYTF. CDR3 sequence (DNA): TGTGCCACCAGTGAGAGGACAGGGGACTATGGCTACACCTTC.

This clone was counted between two and nine times. The chain links TRBV15 to TRBJ1-4; possibly TRBD1 for D (5 bases). The ends were cut back, 1 base at V and 5 bases at J, with 8 bases in the middle. Germline values: CDR1 LNHNV, CDR2 YYDKDF (reference sequence). CDR3 size: 14 residues. CDR3 sequence (DNA): TGTGCCACCAGCAGAGGCCAGGGCAATGAAAAACTGTTTTTT. As protein: CATSRGQGNEKLFF.

V usage is TRBV29-1 and J usage is TRBJ2-5; D is possibly TRBD2 (6 bases). V was pared by 8 bases and J by 5 bases, with 18 bases between. Germline V gives CDR1 SQVTM, CDR2 ANQGSEA. The length of the CDR3 is 13 residues. The CDR3 DNA sequence: TGCAGCTCGGCGGGATCTCGGGGTGAGACCCAGTACTTC. Amino acid sequence: CSSAGSRGETQYF.